The source of this T cell receptor beta chain is a study of cytomegalovirus exposure and HLA in healthy donors. It was with 60 Vbeta and 13 Jbeta primers that the PCR ran. Repertoires were generated with immunoSEQ multiplex PCR, while TCRdb's copy carries only in-frame clones and drops some. The sample records 85,000 to 100,000 clones, around 80% being singletons. Germline V gene sequence: CDR1 SGHAT, CDR2 FQNNGV. V lost 1 base and J 9 bases, leaving 7 bases between the germline ends. CDR3 size: 12 residues. This clonotype originated in a human donor in good health. Sequenced sample: PBMCs. This sequence joins TRBV11-2 and TRBJ1-3, with TRBD1 as a possible D gene (6 bases). CDR3 sequence: CASSLVRGTIYF. The CDR3 DNA sequence: TGTGCCAGCAGCTTAGTCAGGGGCACCATATATTTT.